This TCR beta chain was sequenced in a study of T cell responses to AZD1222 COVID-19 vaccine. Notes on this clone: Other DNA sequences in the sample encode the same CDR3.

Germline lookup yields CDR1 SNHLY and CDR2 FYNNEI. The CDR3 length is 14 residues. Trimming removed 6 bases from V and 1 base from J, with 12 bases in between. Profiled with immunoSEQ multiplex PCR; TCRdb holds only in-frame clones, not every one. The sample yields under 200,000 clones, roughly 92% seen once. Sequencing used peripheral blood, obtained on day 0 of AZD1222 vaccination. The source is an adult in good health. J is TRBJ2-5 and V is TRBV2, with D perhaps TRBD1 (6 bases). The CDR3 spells CASSEQGSQETQYF. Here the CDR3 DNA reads TGTGCCAGCAGCGAACAGGGTAGCCAAGAGACCCAGTACTTC.